This T cell receptor beta chain derives from a study of cytomegalovirus exposure and HLA in healthy donors. Study conclusions and caveats: Cytomegalovirus-associated TCR beta chains were listed, numbering 150 to 200. Most of the TCR beta V segments (in an earlier analysis) were productive either about 90% or about 30% of the time. Certain sequence variants were highly shared and formed a cluster, and this cluster was likely a sequencing artifact.

The CDR3 is 16 amino acids. In germline, CDR1 is SGHNT, CDR2 YYREEE (reference sequence). V lost 3 bases, J lost 4 bases, and 9 bases stayed unmatched. The PCR contained 60 Vbeta and 13 Jbeta primers. In the original workflow: Per a later analysis, the number of unique TCR beta chains was around 80 million, of which around 9.9 million were shared. TCRdb keeps only in-frame clones here, not all; method: immunoSEQ multiplex PCR. V, J and clone size were drawn from that table, and D and trimming were deduced from the DNA. The data contain about 140,000 clones, 75% to 85% of them seen just once; the ten biggest clones take up around 1.3%. Remarks on this clone: Its antigen is unidentified.

The sequenced sample consisted of PBMCs. The chain has TRBV5-4 and TRBJ2-1, with 8 bases that match TRBD2. This clonotype was obtained from a woman aged 40 to 55 in good health and CMV-seronegative. CDR3 DNA sequence: TGTGCCAGCAGCTACCTCGGGGGGGCCGGGTACAATGAGCAGTTCTTC. This translates into CASSYLGGAGYNEQFF.